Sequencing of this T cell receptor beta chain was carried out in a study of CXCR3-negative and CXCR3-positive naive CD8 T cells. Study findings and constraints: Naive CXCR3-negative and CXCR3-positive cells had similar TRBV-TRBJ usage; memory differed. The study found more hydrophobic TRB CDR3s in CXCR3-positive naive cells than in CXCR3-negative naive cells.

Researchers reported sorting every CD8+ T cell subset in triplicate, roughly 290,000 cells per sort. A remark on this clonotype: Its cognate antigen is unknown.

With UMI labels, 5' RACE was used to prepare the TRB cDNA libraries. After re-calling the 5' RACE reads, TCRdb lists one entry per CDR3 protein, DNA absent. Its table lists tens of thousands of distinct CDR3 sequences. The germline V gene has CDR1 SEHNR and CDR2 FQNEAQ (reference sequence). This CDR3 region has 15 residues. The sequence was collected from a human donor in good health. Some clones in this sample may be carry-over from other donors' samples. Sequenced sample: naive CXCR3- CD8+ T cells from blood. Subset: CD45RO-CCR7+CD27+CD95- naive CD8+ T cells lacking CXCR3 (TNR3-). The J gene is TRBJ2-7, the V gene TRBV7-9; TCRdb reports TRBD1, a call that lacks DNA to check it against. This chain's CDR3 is CASSGQGASSYEQYF.